A single sample gave rise to the 31 T cell receptor beta chains below, sequenced in a study of regulatory T cells in long-lasting Graves disease. Documented time point: newly diagnosed GD, antithyroid drugs for less than 3 months. Following extraction of RNA from PBMCs, that RNA was used to make the TCR library. In building TCR beta libraries, iRepertoire HTBI primers were used together with Arm-PCR of CDR3 regions. TCRdb re-derived calls from the multiplex PCR reads in MiXCR, one entry per CDR3 protein. The table lists 550,000 or so distinct CDR3 sequences, 9.5% to 15% of them singletons. The sample was also linked to a second study, of T cells in Graves' hyperthyroidism and ophthalmopathy.

The sequences come from peripheral blood mononuclear cells (PBMCs), collected at new diagnosis, from a patient treated with antithyroid drugs. The receptor set was obtained from a woman younger than 45 with Graves disease.

This clonotype was picked up many times. The chain carries TRBV5-1 and TRBJ2-3, with D tentatively TRBD1 (5 bases). Germline lookup yields CDR1 SGHRS and CDR2 YFSETQ. This CDR3 is built from 14 residues. V was cut by 4 bases and J by 2 bases, with 11 bases left in between. CDR3 sequence: CASSRQLITDTQYF. CDR3 sequence (DNA): TGCGCCAGCAGCCGACAGCTAATCACAGATACGCAGTATTTT.

Concerning this clonotype: Relative to the germline gene, one junction end is altered; a read error may explain this. The chain carries TRBV7-9 and TRBJ2-1, with a weak D call TRBD1 (6 bases). The CDR3 covers 17 residues. The germline CDR1 and CDR2 sequences are SEHNR and FQNEAQ (reference sequence). CDR3 nucleotide sequence: TGTGCCAGCAGCCCCCCCACGGCAGGGGCTACTAGGAATGAGCAGTCCTTC. Translating it yields CASSPPTAGATRNEQSF.

This clonotype came up many times. This chain uses TRBV15 with TRBJ2-7, with 8 nucleotides matching TRBD2. Germline V CDR1 and CDR2: LNHNV, YYDKDF (reference sequence). This CDR3 has 15 amino acids. With V trimmed by 0 bases and J by 4 bases, 5 bases remained unmatched. Here the CDR3 DNA reads TGTGCCACCAGCAGAGATGCGGGAGGCTTTTACGAGCAGTACTTC. Residues: CATSRDAGGFYEQYF.

This clonotype was counted many times. V gene TRBV30 combines with J gene TRBJ2-1; 7 bases agree with TRBD2. CDR1 is GTSNPN, CDR2 SVGIG, per germline (reference sequence). This CDR3 has 16 residues. Trimming removed 0 bases from V and 2 bases from J; junction bases left unmatched: 7. The CDR3 region has the DNA TGTGCCTGGAGTGTACCGGCGGGAGTCGCCTACAATGAGCAGTTCTTC. This gives the protein CAWSVPAGVAYNEQFF.

This clonotype was observed at least ten times. The chain carries TRBV11-2 and TRBJ2-7, with a tentative D call TRBD1 (6 bases). This CDR3 spans 15 amino acids. The V end was cut by 2 bases, the J end by 5 bases, with 16 bases between. Germline assignment: CDR1 SGHAT and CDR2 FQNNGV. CDR3 nucleotide sequence: TGTGCCAGCAGCTTAATGACGGCAGGGGTCAACGAGCAGTACTTC. Protein sequence: CASSLMTAGVNEQYF. Based on the CDR3 plus reference TRBV11-2 and TRBJ2-7, the full variable domain is EAGVAQSPRYKIIEKRQSVAFWCNPISGHATLYWYQQILGQGPKLLIQFQNNGVVDDSQLPKDRFSAERLKGVDSTLKIQPAKLEDSAVYLCASSLMTAGVNEQYFGPGTRLTVT.

On this clonotype itself: This clone may be a read error of a much larger clone one base away. The CDR3 ends on some other residue instead of the conserved phenylalanine or tryptophan, so this is likely a read error. The V call is TRBV3-1, the J call TRBJ2-7; 8 bases are a match to TRBD2. Trimming cost V 5 bases and J 5 bases; bases outside gene matches: 8. The CDR3 extends over 14 amino acids. Germline CDR1 and CDR2: LGHDT and YNNKEL (reference sequence). The CDR3 bases are TGTGCCAGCAGCGTTACTAGCGGCAGCCACGAGCAGTACTCC. This codes for CASSVTSGSHEQYS.

This clonotype turned up a few times. The CDR3 is CATSDSTSGGETQYF. For the CDR3, the DNA is TGTGCCACCAGTGATTCGACTAGCGGGGGGGAGACCCAGTACTTC. J is TRBJ2-5 and V is TRBV24-1, with 13 positions matching TRBD2. The CDR3 is made up of 15 amino acids. Germline CDR1 KGHDR, CDR2 SFDVKD. V dropped 2 bases and J dropped 5; count of bases not matched to a gene: 1.

This chain connects TRBV9 to TRBJ2-6; D is unresolved. The CDR3 sequence is 16 residues long. Trimming pared 0 bases from V and 2 bases from J, leaving 9 bases between. Germline CDR1 and CDR2: SGDLS and YYNGEE. Written as DNA, the CDR3 is TGTGCCAGCAGCGTAGGGATGGAGCCTGGGGCCAACGTCCTGACTTTC. As protein: CASSVGMEPGANVLTF.

CDR3 loop: CASSGAGPGVPLHF. CDR3 nucleotides: TGTGCCAGCAGCGGGGCCGGACCAGGGGTCCCTCTCCACTTT. The chain employs TRBV9 and TRBJ1-6; perhaps TRBD1 as D (6 bases). The CDR3 covers 14 residues. CDR1 is SGDLS, CDR2 YYNGEE, per germline. The V gene lost 3 bases and the J gene lost 16 bases, with 20 bases spanning the gap.

This clonotype was detected many times. V and J are TRBV15 and TRBJ2-5; TRBD2 is a possible D gene (7 bases). Trimming took 1 base from V and 5 from J, leaving 14 bases between them. The CDR3 has 15 amino acids. The germline V gene has CDR1 LNHNV and CDR2 YYDKDF (reference sequence). The CDR3 DNA reads TGTGCCACCAGCAGAGGATCAGGGGAGGGGGAGACCCAGTACTTC. Translation gives CATSRGSGEGETQYF.

This clonotype occurred a few times. The V gene is TRBV3-1, the J gene TRBJ1-3; D is unresolved. Germline V CDR1 and CDR2: LGHDT, YNNKEL (reference sequence). Trimming took 4 bases from V and 4 from J, leaving 14 bases between them. The CDR3 covers 15 residues. The CDR3 nucleotides read TGTGCCAGCAGCCCCCTTGCTGCGGGGGGAAACACCATATATTTT. This encodes CASSPLAAGGNTIYF.

This clonotype has a count of ten or more. The V call is TRBV5-1, the J call TRBJ1-1; a possible D gene is TRBD1 (5 bases). This CDR3 is built from 15 residues. Per germline, CDR1 SGHRS and CDR2 YFSETQ. Trimming shortened V by 4 bases and J by 5 bases, and 18 bases separated the two germline ends. The CDR3 DNA is TGCGCCAGCAGCCTGTTGGACATCGAGAGGACTGAAGCTTTCTTT. This gives the protein CASSLLDIERTEAFF.

This clonotype came up a few times. This rearrangement joins TRBV5-6 to TRBJ1-5, with D maybe TRBD1 (5 bases). CDR1 SGHDT and CDR2 YYEEEE come from the germline V gene. The ends were cut back, 2 bases at V and 0 bases at J, with 9 bases in the middle. The CDR3 covers 15 residues. CDR3 nucleotide sequence: TGTGCCAGCAGCTTCCGGGGCTATAGCAATCAGCCCCAGCATTTT. Encoded protein: CASSFRGYSNQPQHF.

The chain links TRBV5-5 to TRBJ1-4; 7 bases line up with TRBD1. The J segment lost 5 bases and the V segment lost 4 bases, leaving 8 bases of the junction unmatched. The V gene's germline CDR1 is SGHKS and CDR2 YYEKEE (reference sequence). The CDR3 has 15 residues. The CDR3 nucleotides are TGTGCCAGCAGCCCGAGGGGGCTCGGAAATGAAAAACTGTTTTTT. As protein: CASSPRGLGNEKLFF.

V gene TRBV6-1 combines with J gene TRBJ1-5; D remains ambiguous. V was cut by 6 bases and J by 1 base, with 13 bases left in between. The germline V gene has CDR1 MNHNS and CDR2 SASEGT. This CDR3 has 15 amino acids. CDR3 DNA sequence: TGTGCCAGCAGAGAGACCAGTCTCAGCAATCAGCCCCAGCATTTT. It is translated as CASRETSLSNQPQHF.

This clonotype has at least ten counts. The chain couples TRBV11-2 to TRBJ2-1; D may be TRBD2 (6 bases). Looked up from germline, CDR1 is SGHAT and CDR2 is FQNNGV. V was trimmed by 7 bases and J by 9 bases, leaving 16 bases between them. This CDR3 is built from 13 residues. In nucleotides, the CDR3 is TGTGCCAGCAACATCCCTCTAGCGCGTGAGCAGTTCTTC. Protein sequence: CASNIPLAREQFF.

This clonotype showed up many times. J is TRBJ2-1 and V is TRBV30; D not resolved. CDR3 size: 13 residues. V was trimmed by 0 bases and J by 6 bases, leaving 9 bases between them. Germline V gene data show CDR1 as GTSNPN and CDR2 as SVGIG (reference sequence). In DNA form, the CDR3 reads TGTGCCTGGAGTGTTTCCCCTGGCAATGAGCAGTTCTTC. It translates to CAWSVSPGNEQFF.

This clonotype showed up just a few times. V and J are TRBV28 and TRBJ1-2; possibly TRBD1 for D (5 bases). Germline V CDR1 and CDR2: MDHEN, SYDVKM. V was cut by 2 bases and J by 8 bases, with 15 bases left in between. The CDR3 is 14 residues long. The CDR3 spells CASSLKAQGGGYTF. The DNA of the CDR3 is TGTGCCAGCAGTTTAAAGGCCCAGGGCGGAGGCTACACCTTC.

This clonotype was detected many times. Written as DNA, the CDR3 is TGTGCCAGCAGCTCAGAGCTAGCGGGAGCTACAGATACGCAGTATTTT. Protein: CASSSELAGATDTQYF. The chain employs TRBV11-3 and TRBJ2-3; 10 bases are a match to TRBD2. The CDR3 has 16 residues. Germline CDR1 reads SGHNT; CDR2 reads YENEEA. The junction had 7 bases not matched to a gene; V was cut back by 4 bases and J by 3 bases. The whole variable domain, remainder taken from reference TRBV11-3 and TRBJ2-3, is EAGVVQSPRYKIIEKKQPVAFWCNPISGHNTLYWYLQNLGQGPELLIRYENEEAVDDSQLPKDRFSAERLKGVDSTLKIQPAELGDSAVYLCASSSELAGATDTQYFGPGTRLTVL.

This clonotype was observed many times. The rearrangement uses TRBV6-1 and TRBJ1-2, with TRBD1 matching over 8 bases. The CDR3 is 14 amino acids. Losses at the gene ends were 6 bases for V and 5 bases for J; bases not matched to a gene: 8. Germline CDR1 reads MNHNS; CDR2 reads SASEGT. CDR3 protein: CASSTYRDRYGYTF. In nucleotides, the CDR3 is TGTGCCAGCAGCACCTACCGGGACAGGTATGGCTACACCTTC.

This clonotype came up many times. The V gene is TRBV27, the J gene TRBJ1-2; D remains ambiguous. The CDR3 extends over 13 amino acids. In germline, CDR1 is MNHEY, CDR2 SMNVEV (reference sequence). Between the trimmed V and J ends, which lost 5 bases and 4 bases, there was a span of 11 bases. CDR3 loop: CASSRGGSYGYTF. The CDR3 region has the DNA TGTGCCAGCAGTCGAGGTGGTAGCTATGGCTACACCTTC.

This clonotype was seen repeatedly, ten times or more. This chain joins TRBV7-3 and TRBJ2-1; 13 positions agree with TRBD2. V lost 1 base to trimming and J lost 7 bases; unmatched junction nucleotides: 10. The germline V gene has CDR1 SGHTA and CDR2 FQGTGA. The CDR3 length is 18 residues. The CDR3 here is CASSLRGVGTSGVNEQFF. The CDR3 coding sequence is TGTGCCAGCAGCTTAAGGGGGGTGGGGACTAGCGGGGTGAATGAGCAGTTCTTC.

This clonotype was detected ten times or more. The chain recombines TRBV12-3 or TRBV12-4 with TRBJ2-1; TRBD2 agrees at 10 bases. This CDR3 region has 16 residues. The trim removed 5 bases at V and 2 bases at J, leaving 6 bases unmatched. The CDR3 sequence is CASSHPGLAAYNEQFF. CDR3 coding DNA: TGTGCCAGCAGTCACCCTGGACTAGCGGCCTACAATGAGCAGTTCTTC.

Here the CDR3 reads CASSPYRGGNSPLHF. Here the CDR3 DNA reads TGTGCCAGCAGCCCCTACAGGGGCGGTAATTCACCCCTCCACTTT. The chain is built from TRBV11-2 and TRBJ1-6; 7 nucleotides agree with TRBD1. The CDR3 totals 15 residues. CDR1 is SGHAT, CDR2 FQNNGV, per germline. The trim removed 5 bases at V and 6 bases at J, leaving 7 bases unmatched.

This clonotype was counted at least ten times. This chain uses TRBV10-2 with TRBJ2-1; D is unresolved. This CDR3 has 14 residues. Trimming took off 4 bases at V and 4 bases at J, with 11 bases between the two ends. The germline CDR1 and CDR2 sequences are WSHSY and SAAADI. The CDR3 reads CASSGDQNYNEQFF. The DNA of the CDR3 is TGCGCCAGCAGTGGAGACCAAAATTACAATGAGCAGTTCTTC.

This clonotype appeared many times. This chain links TRBV29-1 with TRBJ2-5; 11 bases map to TRBD2. V shed 3 bases and J 5 bases; nucleotides not matched to a gene: 5. Germline CDR1 reads SQVTM; CDR2 reads ANQGSEA. The CDR3 spans 14 residues. The CDR3 loop reads CSVDLAGGVETQYF. The CDR3 nucleotides read TGCAGCGTTGACCTAGCGGGAGGTGTTGAGACCCAGTACTTC.

This clonotype was counted ten times or more. This chain uses TRBV20-1 with TRBJ2-7, with TRBD2 matching over 12 bases. Trimming removed 3 bases from V and 1 base from J; junction bases left unmatched: 13. This CDR3 has 18 amino acids. Germline CDR1 reads DFQATT; CDR2 reads SNEGSKA (reference sequence). The CDR3 protein is CSASGASGRAGMSYEQYF. The CDR3 DNA reads TGCAGTGCTAGTGGGGCTAGCGGGAGGGCTGGTATGTCCTACGAGCAGTACTTC.

Many counts were recorded for this clonotype. The CDR3 loop reads CASSFRVTYNSQFF. The CDR3 region has the DNA TGTGCCAGCAGTTTTCGGGTCACTTACAACTCGCAGTTCTTC. This rearrangement joins TRBV28 to TRBJ2-1; D gene unclear. There are 14 residues in the CDR3. With 3 bases removed from V and 12 bases from J, the gap between germline ends came to 18 bases. CDR1 MDHEN and CDR2 SYDVKM come from the germline V gene.

This clonotype has just a few counts. The chain recombines TRBV6-1 with TRBJ1-5; 7 bases line up with TRBD1. This CDR3 region has 15 residues. The V gene end was trimmed by 5 bases and the J gene end by 4 bases; junction bases not matched to a gene: 8. Looked up from germline, CDR1 is MNHNS and CDR2 is SASEGT. The CDR3 here is CASSMRQGGNQPQHF. CDR3 coding DNA: TGTGCCAGCAGTATGCGACAGGGTGGAAATCAGCCCCAGCATTTT.

This clonotype appeared many times. This sequence joins TRBV18 and TRBJ1-1; a weak D match, TRBD1 (5 bases). The CDR3 runs 13 residues. Looked up from germline, CDR1 is KGHSH and CDR2 is LQKENI. V lost 6 bases, J lost 2 bases, and 10 bases lay in between. CDR3 amino acids: CASSGGGNTEAFF. The CDR3 DNA is TGTGCCAGCTCGGGGGGAGGAAACACTGAAGCTTTCTTT. Looking up the rest from reference TRBV18 and TRBJ1-1 gives the full variable domain: NAGVMQNPRHLVRRRGQEARLRCSPMKGHSHVYWYRQLPEEGLKFMVYLQKENIIDESGMPKERFSAEFPKEGPSILRIQQVVRGDSAAYFCASSGGGNTEAFFGQGTRLTVV.

Many counts were recorded for this clonotype. The CDR3, as DNA: TGTGCCAGCAGTTTGGTGGGGGAGACTAGCGGAACAACCTACGAGCAGTACTTC. Translating it yields CASSLVGETSGTTYEQYF. The chain carries TRBV28 and TRBJ2-7, with TRBD2 matching over 9 bases. V shed 3 bases, J shed 2 bases, and the junction held 14 bases outside the gene matches. CDR3 size: 18 residues. Germline CDR1 reads MDHEN; CDR2 reads SYDVKM.